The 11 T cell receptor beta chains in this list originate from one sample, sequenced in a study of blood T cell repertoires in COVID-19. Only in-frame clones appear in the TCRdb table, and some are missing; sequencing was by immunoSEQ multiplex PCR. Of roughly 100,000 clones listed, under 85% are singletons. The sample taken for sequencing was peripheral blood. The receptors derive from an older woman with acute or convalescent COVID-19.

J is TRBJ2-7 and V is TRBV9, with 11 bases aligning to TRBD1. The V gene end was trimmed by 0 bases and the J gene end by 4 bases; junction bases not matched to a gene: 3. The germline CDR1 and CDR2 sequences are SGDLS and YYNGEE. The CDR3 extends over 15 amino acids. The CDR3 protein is CASSVEGTGGYEQYF. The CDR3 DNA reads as TGTGCCAGCAGCGTAGAGGGGACAGGGGGTTACGAGCAGTACTTC.

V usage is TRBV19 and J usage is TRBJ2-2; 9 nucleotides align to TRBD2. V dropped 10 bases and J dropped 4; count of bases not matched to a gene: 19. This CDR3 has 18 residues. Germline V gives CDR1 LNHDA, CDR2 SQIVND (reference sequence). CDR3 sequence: CATQGLSSGSFGTGELFF. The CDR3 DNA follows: TGTGCCACTCAAGGGTTGAGTAGCGGGAGTTTTGGCACCGGGGAGCTGTTTTTT.

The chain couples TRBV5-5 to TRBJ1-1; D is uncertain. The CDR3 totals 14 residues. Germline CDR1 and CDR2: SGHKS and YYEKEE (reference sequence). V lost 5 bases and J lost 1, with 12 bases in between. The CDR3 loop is CASSFSYGNTEAFF. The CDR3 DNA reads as TGTGCCAGCAGTTTCTCCTACGGGAACACTGAAGCTTTCTTT.

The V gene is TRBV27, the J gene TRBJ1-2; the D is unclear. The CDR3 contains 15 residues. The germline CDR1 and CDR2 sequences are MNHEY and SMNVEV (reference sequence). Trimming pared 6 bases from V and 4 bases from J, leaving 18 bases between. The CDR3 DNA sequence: TGTGCCAGCAGGTCCTCCTTTGTGGCAAGCTATGGCTACACCTTC. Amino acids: CASRSSFVASYGYTF.

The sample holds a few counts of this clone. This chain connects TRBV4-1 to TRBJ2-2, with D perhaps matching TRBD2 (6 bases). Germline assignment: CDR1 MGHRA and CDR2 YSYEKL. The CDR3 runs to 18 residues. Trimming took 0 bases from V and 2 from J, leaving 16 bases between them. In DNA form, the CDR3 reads TGCGCCAGCAGCCAAGACGTGGCCGGGGGTGTTAACACCGGGGAGCTGTTTTTT. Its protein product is CASSQDVAGGVNTGELFF.

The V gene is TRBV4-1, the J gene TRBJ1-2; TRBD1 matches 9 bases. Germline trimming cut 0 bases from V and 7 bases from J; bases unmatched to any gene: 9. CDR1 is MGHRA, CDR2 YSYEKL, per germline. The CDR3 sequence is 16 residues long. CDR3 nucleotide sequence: TGCGCCAGCAGCCAAGAGGAACGGGACAGGGTCGGTGGCTACACCTTC. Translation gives CASSQEERDRVGGYTF.

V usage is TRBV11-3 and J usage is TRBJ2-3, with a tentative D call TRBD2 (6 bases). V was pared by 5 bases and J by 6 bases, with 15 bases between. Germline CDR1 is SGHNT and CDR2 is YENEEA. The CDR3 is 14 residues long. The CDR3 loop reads CASSPRGGRDTQYF. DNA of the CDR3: TGTGCCAGCAGCCCCCGGGGAGGACGGGATACGCAGTATTTT.

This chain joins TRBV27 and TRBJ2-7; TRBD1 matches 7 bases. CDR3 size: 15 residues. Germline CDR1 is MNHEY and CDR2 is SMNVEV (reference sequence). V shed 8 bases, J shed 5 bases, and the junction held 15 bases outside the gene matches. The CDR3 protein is CASGTPRRGLHEQYF. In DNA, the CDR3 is TGTGCCAGCGGTACCCCCCGCAGGGGGTTGCACGAGCAGTACTTC.

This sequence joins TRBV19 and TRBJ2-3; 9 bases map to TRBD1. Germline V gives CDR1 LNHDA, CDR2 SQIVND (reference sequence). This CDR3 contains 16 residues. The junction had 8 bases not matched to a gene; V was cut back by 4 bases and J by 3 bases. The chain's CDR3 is CASSTNTGGSTDTQYF. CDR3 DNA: TGTGCCAGTAGTACGAACACAGGGGGCAGTACAGATACGCAGTATTTT.

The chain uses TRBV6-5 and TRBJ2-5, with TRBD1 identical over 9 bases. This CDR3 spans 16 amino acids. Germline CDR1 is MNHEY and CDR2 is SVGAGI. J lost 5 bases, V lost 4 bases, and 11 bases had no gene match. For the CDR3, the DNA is TGTGCCAGCAGTTCCCTCGGGGGGACAGGGTTTGAGACCCAGTACTTC. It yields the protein CASSSLGGTGFETQYF.

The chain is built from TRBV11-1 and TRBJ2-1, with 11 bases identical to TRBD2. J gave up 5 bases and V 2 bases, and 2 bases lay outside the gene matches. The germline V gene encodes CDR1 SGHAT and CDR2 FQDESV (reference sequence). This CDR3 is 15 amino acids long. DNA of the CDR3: TGTGCCAGCAGCTTATTTAGCGGGGGGGACAATGAGCAGTTCTTC. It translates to CASSLFSGGDNEQFF.